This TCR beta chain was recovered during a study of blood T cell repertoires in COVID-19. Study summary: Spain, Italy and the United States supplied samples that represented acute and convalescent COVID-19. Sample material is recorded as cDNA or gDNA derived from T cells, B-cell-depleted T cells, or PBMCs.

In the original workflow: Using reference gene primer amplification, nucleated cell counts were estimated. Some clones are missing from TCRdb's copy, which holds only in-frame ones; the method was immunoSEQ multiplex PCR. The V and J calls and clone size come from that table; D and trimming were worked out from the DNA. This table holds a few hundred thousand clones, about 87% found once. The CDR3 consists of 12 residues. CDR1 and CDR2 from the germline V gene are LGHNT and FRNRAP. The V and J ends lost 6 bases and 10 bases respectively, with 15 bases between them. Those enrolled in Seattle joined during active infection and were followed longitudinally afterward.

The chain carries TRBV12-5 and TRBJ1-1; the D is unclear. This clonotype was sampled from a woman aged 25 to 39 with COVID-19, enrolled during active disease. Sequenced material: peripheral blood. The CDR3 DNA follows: TGTGCTAGTGGATATGCGGCGGATGGAGCTTTCTTT. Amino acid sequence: CASGYAADGAFF.